These 20 T cell receptor beta chains were all obtained from the same sample, sequenced in a study of Graves' ophthalmopathy and Graves' hyperthyroidism. The study amplified TCR beta CDR3 regions using RNA transcripts. An opening RT-PCR round employed HTBI primers and preceded a second-round multiplex PCR. A single record per CDR3 protein comes from TCRdb applying MiXCR to the multiplex PCR reads. There are fewer than 250,000 distinct CDR3 sequences in the sample; over 25% occur only once, and approximately 9.1% lies in the top ten. The sample taken for sequencing was peripheral blood. These receptors came from a middle-aged man with Graves' ophthalmopathy.

This clonotype was seen a handful of times. The chain employs TRBV7-2 and TRBJ2-5; 7 nucleotides match TRBD2. CDR1 is SGHTA, CDR2 FQGNSA, per germline. The CDR3 is 15 residues long. The junction had 6 bases not matched to a gene; V was cut back by 1 base and J by 4 bases. CDR3 in DNA: TGTGCCAGCAGCTTAGGTGGGGGGGACGGAGAGACCCAGTACTTC. It specifies CASSLGGGDGETQYF.

This clonotype was seen ten or more times. The genes are TRBV15 and TRBJ1-1, with D possibly being TRBD1 (5 bases). The CDR3 runs to 12 residues. Trimming shortened V by 0 bases and J by 10 bases, and 9 bases separated the two germline ends. Germline loops: CDR1 LNHNV, CDR2 YYDKDF (reference sequence). The CDR3 is CATSRDLGAAFF. In DNA, the CDR3 is TGTGCCACCAGCAGAGATCTAGGGGCAGCTTTCTTT. Using reference TRBV15 and TRBJ1-1 for the parts outside the CDR3, the full variable domain is DAMVIQNPRYQVTQFGKPVTLSCSQTLNHNVMYWYQQKSSQAPKLLFHYYDKDFNNEADTPDNFQSRRPNTSFCFLDIRSPGLGDTAMYLCATSRDLGAAFFGQGTRLTVV.

This clonotype came up many times. This sequence joins TRBV20-1 and TRBJ2-7, with TRBD1 identical over 7 bases. The J segment lost 4 bases and the V segment lost 1 base, leaving 1 base of the junction unmatched. CDR1 is DFQATT, CDR2 SNEGSKA, per germline (reference sequence). The CDR3 contains 12 residues. CDR3 loop: CSARVRGYEQYF. The CDR3 DNA reads TGCAGTGCTAGAGTCAGGGGGTACGAGCAGTACTTC.

This clonotype was recorded many times. The rearrangement links TRBV11-1 to TRBJ2-3, with D perhaps matching TRBD1 (6 bases). The V gene lost 5 bases and the J gene lost 1 base, with 16 bases spanning the gap. The CDR3 is 16 residues long. The germline gives CDR1 SGHAT, CDR2 FQDESV (reference sequence). In DNA, the CDR3 is TGTGCCAGCAGCCGAAAATCGACAGGACGCACAGATACGCAGTATTTT. Protein product: CASSRKSTGRTDTQYF.

This clonotype was counted many times. The J gene is TRBJ2-7, the V gene TRBV12-3 or TRBV12-4; TRBD2 matches at 8 bases. The CDR3 is 14 residues long. The junction had 7 bases not matched to a gene; V was cut back by 3 bases and J by 6 bases. The DNA for the CDR3 is TGTGCCAGCAGTTTTCGAGCGGGAGTTGGCGAGCAGTACTTC. As protein: CASSFRAGVGEQYF.

The sample holds many counts of this clonotype. CDR3 in DNA: TGCAGCGTTGAAGGGACAGAGGCCTACGAGCAGTACTTC. Residues: CSVEGTEAYEQYF. The chain uses TRBV29-1 and TRBJ2-7, with D perhaps matching TRBD1 (6 bases). V lost 1 base and J 2 bases, leaving 9 bases between the germline ends. This CDR3 is built from 13 residues. From germline, CDR1 is SQVTM and CDR2 ANQGSEA.

This clonotype was counted at least ten times. This chain connects TRBV3-1 to TRBJ2-7, with 7 bases lining up with TRBD2. CDR1 and CDR2 (germline): LGHDT, YNNKEL (reference sequence). The V and J ends lost 6 bases and 1 base, in that order; junction bases with no gene match: 6. The CDR3 is made up of 14 amino acids. CDR3 sequence: CASSGGSLSYEQYF. Written as DNA, the CDR3 is TGTGCCAGCAGTGGCGGGAGTCTATCCTACGAGCAGTACTTC.

There are many counts of this clonotype. The rearrangement uses TRBV10-3 and TRBJ2-7; the D is unclear. Germline CDR1 reads ENHRY; CDR2 reads SYGVKD. V lost 4 bases and J 1 base, leaving 8 bases between the germline ends. This CDR3 is 13 amino acids long. CDR3 nucleotide sequence: TGTGCCATCAGTGGGATGGATTCCTACGAGCAGTACTTC. Translating gives CAISGMDSYEQYF.

This clonotype was counted at least ten times. The V and J genes are TRBV27 and TRBJ2-7; the D gene is possibly TRBD1 (6 bases). The CDR3 sequence is 13 residues long. Germline values: CDR1 MNHEY, CDR2 SMNVEV (reference sequence). V lost 6 bases to trimming and J lost 2 bases, with 11 bases between them. CDR3 sequence reads: CASSRGRAYEQYF. The DNA for the CDR3 is TGTGCCAGCAGCAGGGGTCGTGCCTACGAGCAGTACTTC.

This clonotype has a count of ten or more. This rearrangement joins TRBV4-1 to TRBJ2-7, with 9 bases lining up with TRBD1. CDR1 is MGHRA and CDR2 is YSYEKL in the germline V gene. Unmatched junction bases numbered 3, after V lost 0 bases and J lost 3 bases. This CDR3 spans 15 amino acids. The CDR3 DNA sequence: TGCGCCAGCAGCCAAGATTTGGGACAGGGCTACGAGCAGTACTTC. Translation: CASSQDLGQGYEQYF.

This clonotype was detected many times. The chain recombines TRBV12-3 or TRBV12-4 with TRBJ1-2; D gene uncertain. The CDR3 totals 13 residues. V was cut by 5 bases and J by 1 base, with 8 bases left in between. This CDR3 reads CASSATDNYGYTF. The CDR3 coding sequence is TGTGCCAGCAGTGCGACGGATAACTATGGCTACACCTTC.

This clonotype was counted ten times or more. The chain links TRBV2 to TRBJ2-5, with D possibly TRBD1 on 6 matching bases. Per the germline V gene, CDR1 is SNHLY and CDR2 is FYNNEI. CDR3 length: 13 amino acids. The germline V and J ends were trimmed by 6 bases and 4 bases, with 12 bases remaining between them. CDR3 region: CASSRDIGETQYF. In DNA form, the CDR3 reads TGTGCCAGCAGCCGGGACATAGGAGAGACCCAGTACTTC.

The V gene is TRBV7-2, the J gene TRBJ2-5; unclear D gene. V lost 5 bases and J 5 bases, leaving 12 bases between the germline ends. Germline CDR1 and CDR2: SGHTA and FQGNSA. The CDR3 spans 13 residues. CDR3: CASSPVGWETQYF. CDR3 DNA: TGTGCCAGCAGCCCTGTCGGCTGGGAGACCCAGTACTTC.

The genes are TRBV24-1 and TRBJ2-5, with D possibly TRBD1 on 7 matching bases. V was shortened by 3 bases and J by 2 bases, with 12 bases between the two germline ends. Looked up from germline, CDR1 is KGHDR and CDR2 is SFDVKD. The CDR3 spans 15 residues. The CDR3, as DNA: TGTGCCACCAGTGATGCCAGGGGGAGGCAAGAGACCCAGTACTTC. Translating gives CATSDARGRQETQYF.

The chain has TRBV6-2 or TRBV6-3 and TRBJ2-2, with a possible D match to TRBD1 (6 bases). V dropped 6 bases and J dropped 3 bases, with 26 bases sitting between them. There are 19 residues in the CDR3. Germline assignment: CDR1 MNHEY and CDR2 SVGEGT. CDR3 residues: CASRGIPLTLTGYTGELFF. The CDR3 DNA follows: TGTGCCAGCAGAGGAATCCCCTTGACTTTGACAGGCTACACCGGGGAGCTGTTTTTT.

The chain couples TRBV29-1 to TRBJ2-5; either TRBD1 or TRBD2 may supply D (5 bases each). The CDR3 is 12 amino acids. Germline V CDR1 and CDR2: SQVTM, ANQGSEA. Trimming took 6 bases from V and 2 from J, leaving 10 bases between them. The CDR3 region has the DNA TGCAGCGTGAAAGAGGGGCAAGAGACCCAGTACTTC. Protein: CSVKEGQETQYF. Together with reference TRBV29-1 and TRBJ2-5, the CDR3 gives the full variable domain: SAVISQKPSRDICQRGTSLTIQCQVDSQVTMMFWYRQQPGQSLTLIATANQGSEATYESGFVIDKFPISRPNLTFSTLTVSNMSPEDSSIYLCSVKEGQETQYFGPGTRLLVL.

This clonotype came up many times. The junction differs from germline at one of its ends, possibly a read error. The rearrangement links TRBV27 to TRBJ2-4, with TRBD2 as a possible D gene (5 bases). The CDR3 totals 13 residues. Germline V gives CDR1 MNHEY, CDR2 SMNVEV (reference sequence). The CDR3 DNA reads TGTGCCAGCAGGTTATCGACCGGGGACATTCAGTACTTC. Protein: CASRLSTGDIQYF.

This clonotype was seen repeatedly, ten times or more. The CDR3 DNA reads as TGCGCCAGCAGCAGGGGACAGGGCCCCCCCCGAGAGACCCAGTACTTC. This sequence encodes CASSRGQGPPRETQYF. The chain carries TRBV5-1 and TRBJ2-5; 9 nucleotides line up with TRBD1. There are 16 residues in the CDR3. Unmatched junction bases numbered 11, after V lost 4 bases and J lost 4 bases. Germline V lookup: CDR1 SGHRS, CDR2 YFSETQ.

J is TRBJ1-1 and V is TRBV6-2 or TRBV6-3, with 9 nucleotides matching TRBD1. Germline trimming cut 5 bases from V and 5 bases from J; bases unmatched to any gene: 6. The CDR3 runs 14 residues. Looked up from germline, CDR1 is MNHEY and CDR2 is SVGEGT. Here the CDR3 reads CASSPGQGRTEAFF. CDR3 DNA sequence: TGTGCCAGCAGTCCCGGACAGGGGCGGACTGAAGCTTTCTTT.

The rearrangement uses TRBV24-1 and TRBJ2-5; TRBD1 might be the D (6 bases). From germline, CDR1 is KGHDR and CDR2 SFDVKD. Trimming pared 1 base from V and 7 bases from J, leaving 18 bases between. CDR3 length: 16 residues. CDR3 loop: CATSDFDAQGLWTQYF. The DNA of the CDR3 is TGTGCCACCAGTGATTTTGATGCACAGGGATTGTGGACCCAGTACTTC.